This T cell receptor (beta chain) was found in a study of T cells in tumors after PD-1 blockade. Study-wide background: Treatment was either pembrolizumab 200 mg every 3 weeks or cemiplimab 350 mg every 2 weeks. On average, peripheral blood gave approximately 120,000 TCR templates and 35,000 to 40,000 unique clonotypes. Some patients also took daily vismodegib 150 mg during anti-PD-1 treatment.

Study results and limitations: Blood contained about two fifths of the tumor's TCR clonotypes.

CDR3 length: 16 residues. V lost 4 bases to trimming and J lost 1 base, with 15 bases between them. Germline V lookup: CDR1 SGHKS, CDR2 YYEKEE (reference sequence). This clone came up a few times. Its antigen is not known. TCRdb keeps only in-frame clones here, not all; method: immunoSEQ multiplex PCR. Among 15,000 or so clones listed, about 82% were seen once. The chain employs TRBV5-5 and TRBJ2-1, with D unresolved. The source was PBMCs, collected after anti-PD-1 treatment. The clonotype originates from a human donor with basal cell carcinoma. The DNA of the CDR3 is TGTGCCAGCAGCCTAACCTGGACCCTGTCCTACAATGAGCAGTTCTTC. Its translation: CASSLTWTLSYNEQFF.